Below are 2 T cell receptor beta chains sequenced from a single sample in a study of T cells in women clearing cervical HPV infection. Profiling relied on immunoSEQ multiplex PCR, and the TCRdb table lists in-frame clones only, not all of them. The listing contains under 40,000 clones. Material for sequencing was blood buffy coat. These receptor sequences come from a woman aged 18 to 75 with a cervical HPV16 infection that either progressed to CIN3+ or cleared (not recorded which).

The chain's CDR3 is CAISDGQENSPLHF. Incomplete CDR3 DNA: TGTGCCATCAGTGACGGACAGGAGAATTCACCC. The chain recombines TRBV10-3 with TRBJ1-6; 7 bases line up with TRBD1. The read terminates 3 residues before the CDR3 end, so the remaining end is supplied by the germline J gene. Per germline, CDR1 ENHRY and CDR2 SYGVKD. This CDR3 is 14 amino acids long. V shed 3 bases and J 7 bases; nucleotides not matched to a gene: 3.

Regarding this clone: The read ends 3 residues early relative to the CDR3; the germline J gene fills the gap. V gene TRBV2 combines with J gene TRBJ2-3; 11 bases are shared with TRBD2. Germline V lookup: CDR1 SNHLY, CDR2 FYNNEI. The CDR3 is 14 residues long. CDR3 DNA (partial): TGTGCCAGCAGTGAGACTAGCGGGAAAGAGACG. It encodes CASSETSGKET. The whole CDR3 is CASSETSGKETQYF.